This T cell receptor beta chain was retrieved from a study of PD-1 blockade in classical Hodgkin lymphoma. Study observations and caveats: Those starting nivolumab under 1 year post-ASCT were excluded. Baseline diversity in complete responders resembled that of newly diagnosed patients. CD4+ TCR diversity climbed significantly by C4D1, unlike CD8+ TCR diversity.

A remark on this clone: Its antigen remains unknown.

V was clipped by 0 bases and J by 11 bases, with 16 bases between them. Germline V CDR1 and CDR2: MNHNS, SASEGT. This CDR3 region has 14 residues. Exposure to brentuximab vedotin varied, and each patient had relapsed following autologous stem cell transplantation. Using immunoSEQ multiplex PCR, the repertoire was profiled, and TCRdb retains in-frame clones only, with some absent. The repertoire holds around 150,000 clones, with about 78% as singletons. This receptor was taken from a human donor with classical Hodgkin lymphoma. The J gene is TRBJ1-1, the V gene TRBV6-1, with D tentatively TRBD1 (5 bases). The specimen comprised peripheral blood mononuclear cells (PBMCs), sampled before the second cycle of nivolumab. The CDR3 sequence is CASSEAEPGTKAFF. The DNA for the CDR3 is TGTGCCAGCAGTGAAGCGGAACCGGGGACTAAGGCTTTCTTT.